The rows below give T cell receptor beta chains drawn from one sample of a study of control samples from healthy donors and cancer patients. Using immunoSEQ multiplex PCR, the repertoire was profiled, and TCRdb retains in-frame clones only, with some absent. The repertoire consists of around 200,000 clones, with roughly 94% occurring once and the leading ten covering more than 1.3%. Input material: blood. The receptors derive from a man between 45 and 60 years old in good health. Both conserved end residues are part of each CDR3. Fields, in order: V gene, D gene, J gene, clone size, CDR3 length, CDR3 protein, CDR3 DNA. D genes are given only for firm matches. A row's size may be missing; if present it is once, few, many or a size class.

V: TRBV6-4
D: TRBD1
J: TRBJ1-2
size: -
length: 14
CDR3: CASSRGQGARGYTF
DNA: TGTGCCAGCTCGCGGGGACAGGGGGCACGGGGCTACACCTTC

V: TRBV7-8
D: -
J: TRBJ2-1
size: -
length: 13
CDR3: CASSLGQVNEQFF
DNA: TGTGCCAGCAGCTTAGGTCAGGTCAATGAGCAGTTCTTC

V: TRBV18
D: -
J: TRBJ1-5
size: -
length: 13
CDR3: CASSGQGNQPQHF
DNA: TGTGCCAGCTCAGGCCAGGGCAATCAGCCCCAGCATTTT

V: TRBV7-2
D: TRBD1
J: TRBJ2-1
size: -
length: 14
CDR3: CASSLYRGWDEQFF
DNA: TGTGCCAGCAGCCTATACAGGGGGTGGGATGAGCAGTTCTTC

V: TRBV20-1
D: -
J: TRBJ1-5
size: -
length: 11
CDR3: CSASSLGPQHF
DNA: TGCAGTGCCTCTTCTTTGGGGCCCCAGCATTTT

V: TRBV6-5
D: -
J: TRBJ2-7
size: -
length: 14
CDR3: CASTLYPSNYEQYF
DNA: TGTGCCAGCACTCTCTACCCCAGCAACTACGAGCAGTACTTC

V: TRBV3-1/TRBV3-2
D: -
J: TRBJ1-4
size: -
length: 15
CDR3: CASSQDSGRGGKLFF
DNA: TGTGCCAGCAGCCAAGATTCAGGGCGCGGAGGAAAACTGTTTTTT

V: TRBV12-5
D: TRBD1
J: TRBJ1-6
size: -
length: 19
CDR3: CASGLTDREASSYNSPLHF
DNA: TGTGCTAGTGGTTTGACCGACAGGGAGGCGAGCTCCTATAATTCACCCCTCCACTTT

V: TRBV7-2
D: TRBD1
J: TRBJ2-2
size: -
length: 17
CDR3: CASSSRTGTANTGELFF
DNA: TGTGCCAGCAGCTCCCGAACCGGGACAGCGAACACCGGGGAGCTGTTTTTT

V: TRBV2
D: TRBD1
J: TRBJ1-5
size: once
length: 15
CDR3: CASRAGTASNQPQHF
DNA: TGTGCCAGCAGAGCCGGGACAGCTAGCAATCAGCCCCAGCATTTT

V: TRBV2
D: -
J: TRBJ1-4
size: -
length: 12
CDR3: CASREGSSKLFF
DNA: TGTGCCAGCAGGGAGGGATCCTCAAAACTGTTTTTT

V: TRBV29-1
D: TRBD2
J: TRBJ2-7
size: -
length: 13
CDR3: CSVGPAGGDEQYF
DNA: TGCAGCGTCGGGCCCGCGGGAGGGGACGAGCAGTACTTC

V: TRBV6-2/TRBV6-3
D: TRBD2
J: TRBJ2-3
size: -
length: 18
CDR3: CASSYAIPKAGDPDTQYF
DNA: TGTGCCAGCAGTTACGCCATCCCGAAAGCGGGAGATCCAGATACGCAGTATTTT

V: TRBV27
D: TRBD1
J: TRBJ1-6
size: -
length: 15
CDR3: CASTIDREKRGPLHF
DNA: TGTGCCAGCACCATAGACAGGGAGAAGAGGGGACCCCTCCACTTT

V: TRBV7-9
D: -
J: TRBJ1-3
size: -
length: 17
CDR3: CASSLVPGRSSGNTIYF
DNA: TGTGCCAGCAGCTTAGTCCCGGGACGGAGTTCTGGAAACACCATATATTTT

V: TRBV5-1
D: TRBD1
J: TRBJ1-3
size: -
length: 16
CDR3: CASSLGQEISGNTIYF
DNA: TGCGCCAGCAGCCTTGGACAGGAGATCTCTGGAAACACCATATATTTT

V: TRBV18
D: -
J: TRBJ1-1
size: -
length: 16
CDR3: CASSPWPTREGTEAFF
DNA: TGTGCCAGCTCCCCTTGGCCGACAAGGGAAGGGACTGAAGCTTTCTTT

V: TRBV9
D: -
J: TRBJ1-3
size: -
length: 16
CDR3: CASSVAFANSGNTIYF
DNA: TGTGCCAGCAGCGTAGCTTTTGCGAACTCTGGAAACACCATATATTTT

V: TRBV2
D: TRBD1
J: TRBJ1-2
size: -
length: 13
CDR3: CASSGDRGNGYTF
DNA: TGTGCCAGCAGTGGGGACAGGGGAAATGGCTACACCTTC

V: TRBV30
D: TRBD1
J: TRBJ2-7
size: -
length: 14
CDR3: CALGYGTESYEQYF
DNA: TGTGCCCTAGGGTATGGGACAGAGAGCTACGAGCAGTACTTC

V: TRBV7-8
D: -
J: TRBJ1-1
size: -
length: 17
CDR3: CASSLPRGGGSNTEAFF
DNA: TGTGCCAGCAGCTTACCTAGGGGAGGGGGATCGAACACTGAAGCTTTCTTT

V: TRBV15
D: TRBD2
J: TRBJ2-5
size: -
length: 15
CDR3: CATSRFSGVGETQYF
DNA: TGTGCCACCAGCAGATTTAGCGGGGTGGGCGAGACCCAGTACTTC

V: TRBV27
D: TRBD2
J: TRBJ2-3
size: -
length: 15
CDR3: CASSLLAGGTDTQYF
DNA: TGTGCCAGCAGTCTTCTAGCGGGGGGAACAGATACGCAGTATTTT

V: TRBV29-1
D: TRBD1
J: TRBJ2-5
size: -
length: 13
CDR3: CSGGWTGRETQYF
DNA: TGCAGCGGTGGATGGACAGGGAGGGAGACCCAGTACTTC

V: TRBV30
D: -
J: TRBJ2-5
size: once
length: 12
CDR3: CAWTADVETQYF
DNA: TGTGCCTGGACCGCCGACGTGGAGACCCAGTACTTC

V: TRBV6-5
D: -
J: TRBJ1-1
size: -
length: 14
CDR3: CASSYSLPNTEAFF
DNA: TGTGCCAGCAGTTACTCACTCCCGAACACTGAAGCTTTCTTT

V: TRBV4-1
D: TRBD1
J: TRBJ2-5
size: -
length: 16
CDR3: CASSQDLTGGVETQYF
DNA: TGCGCCAGCAGCCAAGATCTCACAGGGGGCGTGGAGACCCAGTACTTC

V: TRBV19
D: -
J: TRBJ1-5
size: few
length: 13
CDR3: CASTPRADRPQHF
DNA: TGTGCCAGTACCCCCAGGGCTGATCGACCCCAGCATTTT

V: TRBV5-4
D: -
J: TRBJ2-4
size: -
length: 16
CDR3: CASSTRRGSDKNIQYF
DNA: TGTGCCAGCAGCACGCGGAGGGGGTCAGACAAAAACATTCAGTACTTC

V: TRBV7-9
D: -
J: TRBJ1-1
size: -
length: 14
CDR3: CASSFDRWNTEAFF
DNA: TGTGCCAGCAGCTTCGACAGGTGGAACACTGAAGCTTTCTTT